Listed here is a single TCR beta chain. As yet, its antigen is unknown. The TRB cDNA libraries were prepared by 5' RACE with UMI labels. One entry per CDR3 protein, without DNA, is what TCRdb gives after re-calling the 5' RACE reads. This repertoire includes some 110,000 distinct CDR3 sequences. This entry belongs to a study of CXCR3-negative and CXCR3-positive naive CD8 T cells. Naive cells were sorted as CD45RO-, CCR7+, CD27+ and CD95-. Findings and caveats of the study: Researchers report CXCR3 expression partially decreased after cryopreservation, with fresh PBMCs used in most assays. Within a donor, both naive subsets shared TRBV-TRBJ usage, unlike memory cells. Naive cells positive for CXCR3 carried more hydrophobic TRB CDR3s than CXCR3-negative ones.

The sequencing input was naive CXCR3+ CD8+ T cells from blood. As to subset: CD45RO-CCR7+CD27+CD95- naive CD8+ T cells expressing CXCR3 (TNR3+). This receptor was identified in a human donor in good health. Some clones in this sample may be carry-over from other donors' samples.

This chain's CDR3 is CASSFTDTQYF. This chain joins TRBV12-3 or TRBV12-4 and TRBJ2-3. The CDR3 has 11 residues.